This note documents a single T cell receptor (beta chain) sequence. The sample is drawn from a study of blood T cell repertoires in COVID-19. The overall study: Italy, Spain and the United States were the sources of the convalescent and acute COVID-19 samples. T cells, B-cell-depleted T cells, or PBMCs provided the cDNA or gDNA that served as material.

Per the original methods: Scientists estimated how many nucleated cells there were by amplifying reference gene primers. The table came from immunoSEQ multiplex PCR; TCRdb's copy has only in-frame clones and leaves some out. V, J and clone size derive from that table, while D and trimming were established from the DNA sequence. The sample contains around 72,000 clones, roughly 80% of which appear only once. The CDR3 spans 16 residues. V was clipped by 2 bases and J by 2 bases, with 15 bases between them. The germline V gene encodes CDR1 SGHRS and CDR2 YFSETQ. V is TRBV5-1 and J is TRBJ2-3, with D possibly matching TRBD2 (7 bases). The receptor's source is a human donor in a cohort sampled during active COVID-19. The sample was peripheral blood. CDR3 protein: CASSLGGALNTDTQYF. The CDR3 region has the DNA TGCGCCAGCAGCTTAGGGGGGGCCCTTAACACAGATACGCAGTATTTT.